The 9 T cell receptor beta chains below all came from one sample that was sequenced in a study of blood T cell repertoires in COVID-19 (dated by TCRdb to the early 2020s). Library method: the immunoSEQ multiplex PCR assay. TCRdb obtained this table from immuneACCESS and retained in-frame rearrangements with V and J assigned. These tables miss some clones; where compared with another copy, unresolved V genes account for less than half of the shortfall, and the remainder is unexplained. The sample profile shows 200,000 to 300,000 clones; roughly 82% of them were found once. The top ten clonotypes cover approximately 4.5% of the sample. The specimen sequenced was peripheral blood. These receptors all stem from a woman in her 70s with acute or convalescent COVID-19.

The chain is built from TRBV3-1 (or the pseudogene TRBV3-2) and TRBJ2-3; 13 bases align to TRBD2. Germline assignment: CDR1 LGHDT and CDR2 YNNKEL (reference sequence). The CDR3 totals 18 residues. V dropped 1 base and J dropped 1; count of bases not matched to a gene: 5. The CDR3, as DNA: TGTGCCAGCAGCCAAGGGACTAGCGGGGGCGGGGGCACAGATACGCAGTATTTT. Encoded protein: CASSQGTSGGGGTDTQYF.

The chain uses TRBV15 and TRBJ1-1; tentatively, D is TRBD1 (6 bases). Trimming cost V 1 base and J 3 bases, with 12 bases left between them. The CDR3 totals 15 residues. Germline loops: CDR1 LNHNV, CDR2 YYDKDF (reference sequence). In DNA, the CDR3 is TGTGCCACCAGCAGAGTGCGGGGGGCGGACACTGAAGCTTTCTTT. This sequence encodes CATSRVRGADTEAFF.

The chain carries TRBV5-1 and TRBJ1-4, with a possible D match to TRBD1 (5 bases). Trimming shortened V by 4 bases and J by 3 bases, and 13 bases separated the two germline ends. Germline CDR1 is SGHRS and CDR2 is YFSETQ. CDR3 length: 15 amino acids. The CDR3: CASSPGTGANEKLFF. CDR3 coding DNA: TGCGCCAGCAGCCCCGGGACGGGGGCTAATGAAAAACTGTTTTTT. The variable domain in full, with the rest retrieved from reference TRBV5-1 and TRBJ1-4, is KAGVTQTPRYLIKTRGQQVTLSCSPISGHRSVSWYQQTPGQGLQFLFEYFSETQRNKGNFPGRFSGRQFSNSRSEMNVSTLELGDSALYLCASSPGTGANEKLFFGSGTQLSVL.

In its sample, this clone was seen a few times. The chain joins TRBV18 to TRBJ1-1; 9 positions match TRBD1. V trimming: 6 bases; J trimming: 3 bases; junction bases outside the gene matches: 8. Germline loops: CDR1 KGHSH, CDR2 LQKENI. The CDR3 is made up of 15 amino acids. DNA of the CDR3: TGTGCCAGCTCGGGACAGGGCCTAAGGCACACTGAAGCTTTCTTT. Amino acid sequence: CASSGQGLRHTEAFF.

This clone was observed a single time. V and J are TRBV5-1 and TRBJ1-2; D is unresolved. In germline, CDR1 is SGHRS, CDR2 YFSETQ. The CDR3 totals 17 residues. The V end lost 0 bases, the J end lost 10 bases, and 25 bases lay between the germline ends. CDR3 sequence: CASSLEQRTTRDGDYTF. DNA of the CDR3: TGCGCCAGCAGCTTGGAGCAACGGACCACGAGGGATGGTGACTACACCTTC.

This clone was seen a single time. The chain combines TRBV27 with TRBJ2-7; a possible D gene is TRBD2 (5 bases). From germline, CDR1 is MNHEY and CDR2 SMNVEV (reference sequence). V was pared by 4 bases and J by 2 bases, with 9 bases between. The CDR3 runs to 13 residues. CDR3 protein: CASSYGLPYEQYF. The CDR3 DNA reads as TGTGCCAGCAGTTACGGACTTCCCTACGAGCAGTACTTC.

The rearrangement joins TRBV4-1 to TRBJ1-5; no clear D. The germline V and J ends were trimmed by 0 bases and 7 bases, with 7 bases remaining between them. Germline assignment: CDR1 MGHRA and CDR2 YSYEKL. This CDR3 is 13 amino acids long. DNA for the CDR3: TGCGCCAGCAGCCAAGATACGGAGCAGCCCCAGCATTTT. Protein sequence: CASSQDTEQPQHF.

The V and J genes are TRBV2 and TRBJ1-3, with D perhaps TRBD1 (6 bases). Germline-derived CDR1 and CDR2 are SNHLY and FYNNEI. Trimming took off 3 bases at V and 0 bases at J, with 9 bases between the two ends. The CDR3 is 15 residues long. DNA for the CDR3: TGTGCCAGCAGTGACGGGACACTCTCTGGAAACACCATATATTTT. Protein: CASSDGTLSGNTIYF.

The genes are TRBV5-1 and TRBJ1-6; the match to TRBD1 covers 7 bases. With V trimmed by 4 bases and J by 8 bases, 9 bases remained unmatched. The CDR3 has 15 residues. Germline-derived CDR1 and CDR2 are SGHRS and YFSETQ. The CDR3 bases are TGCGCCAGCAGCACGACCGGGACAGATTATTCACCCCTCCACTTT. Translation gives CASSTTGTDYSPLHF.